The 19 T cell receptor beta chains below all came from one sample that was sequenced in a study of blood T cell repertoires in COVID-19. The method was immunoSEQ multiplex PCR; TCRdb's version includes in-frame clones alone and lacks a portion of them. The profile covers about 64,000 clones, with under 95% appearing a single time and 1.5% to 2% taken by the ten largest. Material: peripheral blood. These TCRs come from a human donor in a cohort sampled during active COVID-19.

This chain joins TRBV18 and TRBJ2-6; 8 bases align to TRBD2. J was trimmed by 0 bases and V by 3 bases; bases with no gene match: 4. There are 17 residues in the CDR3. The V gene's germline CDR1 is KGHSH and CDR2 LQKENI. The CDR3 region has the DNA TGTGCCAGCTCACCTTTAAGCGGGGGCTCTGGGGCCAACGTCCTGACTTTC. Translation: CASSPLSGGSGANVLTF.

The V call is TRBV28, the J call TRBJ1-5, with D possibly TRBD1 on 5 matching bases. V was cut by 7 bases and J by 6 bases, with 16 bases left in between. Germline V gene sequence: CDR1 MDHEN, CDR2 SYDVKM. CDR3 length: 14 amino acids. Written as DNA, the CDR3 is TGTGCCAGCAAGGATGGAGGGGACGGTCAGCCCCAGCATTTT. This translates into CASKDGGDGQPQHF.

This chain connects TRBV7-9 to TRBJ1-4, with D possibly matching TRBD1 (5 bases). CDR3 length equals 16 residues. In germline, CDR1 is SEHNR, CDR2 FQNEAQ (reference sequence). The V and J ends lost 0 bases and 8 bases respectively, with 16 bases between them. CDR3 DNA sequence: TGTGCCAGCAGCTTAGCCTCGACAGCGCCCGGGGAAAAACTGTTTTTT. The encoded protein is CASSLASTAPGEKLFF.

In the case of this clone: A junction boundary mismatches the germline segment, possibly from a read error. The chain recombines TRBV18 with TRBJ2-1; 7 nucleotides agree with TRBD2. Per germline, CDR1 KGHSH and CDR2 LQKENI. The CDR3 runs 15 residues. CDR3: CASSPQRESYNEQFF. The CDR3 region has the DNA TGTGCCAGCTCCCCACAGCGGGAATCCTACAATGAGCAGTTCTTC.

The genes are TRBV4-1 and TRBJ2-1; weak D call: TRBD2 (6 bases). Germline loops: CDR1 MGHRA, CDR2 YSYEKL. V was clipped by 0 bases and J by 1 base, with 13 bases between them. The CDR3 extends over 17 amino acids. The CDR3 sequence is CASSQEGGSGSYNEQFF. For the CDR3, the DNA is TGCGCCAGCAGCCAAGAAGGAGGGAGTGGTTCCTACAATGAGCAGTTCTTC.

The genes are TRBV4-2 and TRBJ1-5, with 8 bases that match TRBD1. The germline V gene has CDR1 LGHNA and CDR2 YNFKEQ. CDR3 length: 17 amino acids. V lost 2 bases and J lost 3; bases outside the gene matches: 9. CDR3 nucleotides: TGTGCCAGCAGCCAATTCGACAGGGGAGGGGACAATCAGCCCCAGCATTTT. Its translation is CASSQFDRGGDNQPQHF.

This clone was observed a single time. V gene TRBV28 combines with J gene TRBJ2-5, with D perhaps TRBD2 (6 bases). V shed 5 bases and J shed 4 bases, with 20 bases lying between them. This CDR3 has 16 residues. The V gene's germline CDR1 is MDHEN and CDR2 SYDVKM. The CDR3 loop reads CASSKTGTASGETQYF. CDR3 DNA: TGTGCCAGCAGTAAAACCGGGACTGCCTCGGGAGAGACCCAGTACTTC.

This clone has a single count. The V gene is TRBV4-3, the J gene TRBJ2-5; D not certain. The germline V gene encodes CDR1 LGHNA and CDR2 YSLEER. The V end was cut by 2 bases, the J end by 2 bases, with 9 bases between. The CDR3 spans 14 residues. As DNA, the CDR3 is TGCGCCAGCAGCCAAACGACATCACAAGAGACCCAGTACTTC. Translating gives CASSQTTSQETQYF.

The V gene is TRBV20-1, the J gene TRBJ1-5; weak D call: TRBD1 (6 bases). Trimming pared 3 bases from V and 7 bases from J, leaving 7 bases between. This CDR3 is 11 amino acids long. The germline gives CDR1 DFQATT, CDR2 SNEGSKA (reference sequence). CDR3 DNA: TGCAGTGCTAGTGGGGGCCAGCCCCAGCATTTT. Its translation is CSASGGQPQHF.

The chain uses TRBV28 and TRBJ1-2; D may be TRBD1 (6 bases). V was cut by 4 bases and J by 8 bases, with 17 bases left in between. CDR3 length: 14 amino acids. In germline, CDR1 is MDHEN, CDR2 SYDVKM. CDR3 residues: CASSSAGQGMGYTF. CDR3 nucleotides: TGTGCCAGCAGTTCGGCGGGCCAGGGGATGGGCTACACCTTC.

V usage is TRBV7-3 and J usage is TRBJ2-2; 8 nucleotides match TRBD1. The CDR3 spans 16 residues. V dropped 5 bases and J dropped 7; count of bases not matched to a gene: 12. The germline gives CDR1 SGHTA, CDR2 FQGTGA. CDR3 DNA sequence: TGTGCCAGCAGCCCCCCCGGGCAGGGGGCTAGCGGGGAGCTGTTTTTT. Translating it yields CASSPPGQGASGELFF.

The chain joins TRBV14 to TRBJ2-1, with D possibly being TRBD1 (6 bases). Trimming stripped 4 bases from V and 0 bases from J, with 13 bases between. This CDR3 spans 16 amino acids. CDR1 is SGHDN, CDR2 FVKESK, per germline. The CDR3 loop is CASSRTAGSSYNEQFF. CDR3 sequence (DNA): TGTGCCAGCAGCCGGACAGCAGGGAGCTCCTACAATGAGCAGTTCTTC.

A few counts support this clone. CDR3 DNA sequence: TGTGCCAGCAGCCGGGAGGGGGGCATGAACACCGGGGAGCTGTTTTTT. This encodes CASSREGGMNTGELFF. The chain carries TRBV4-2 and TRBJ2-2; D might be TRBD2 (7 bases). The CDR3 covers 16 residues. V was cut by 4 bases and J by 1 base, with 13 bases left in between. In germline, CDR1 is LGHNA, CDR2 YNFKEQ.

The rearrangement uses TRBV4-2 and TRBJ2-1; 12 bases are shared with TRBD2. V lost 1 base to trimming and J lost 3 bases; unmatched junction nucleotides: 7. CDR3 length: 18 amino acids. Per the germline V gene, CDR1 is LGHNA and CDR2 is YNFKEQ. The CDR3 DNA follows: TGTGCCAGCAGCCAAGGGACTAGCGGGAAGTGGAACTACAATGAGCAGTTCTTC. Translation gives CASSQGTSGKWNYNEQFF.

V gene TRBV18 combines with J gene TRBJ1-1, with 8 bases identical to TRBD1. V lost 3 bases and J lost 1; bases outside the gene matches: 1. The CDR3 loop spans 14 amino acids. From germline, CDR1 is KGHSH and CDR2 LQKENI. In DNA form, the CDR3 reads TGTGCCAGCTCACCCCAGGGGGCGAACACTGAAGCTTTCTTT. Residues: CASSPQGANTEAFF. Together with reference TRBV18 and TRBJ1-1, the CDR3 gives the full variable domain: NAGVMQNPRHLVRRRGQEARLRCSPMKGHSHVYWYRQLPEEGLKFMVYLQKENIIDESGMPKERFSAEFPKEGPSILRIQQVVRGDSAAYFCASSPQGANTEAFFGQGTRLTVV.

CDR3 sequence: CAISAHGTGENQPQHF. Here the CDR3 DNA reads TGTGCCATCAGTGCCCACGGGACAGGGGAAAATCAGCCCCAGCATTTT. The chain recombines TRBV10-3 with TRBJ1-5, with 10 bases identical to TRBD1. The CDR3 length is 16 residues. Trimming took 4 bases from V and 4 from J; bases not matched to a gene: 7. Germline assignment: CDR1 ENHRY and CDR2 SYGVKD.

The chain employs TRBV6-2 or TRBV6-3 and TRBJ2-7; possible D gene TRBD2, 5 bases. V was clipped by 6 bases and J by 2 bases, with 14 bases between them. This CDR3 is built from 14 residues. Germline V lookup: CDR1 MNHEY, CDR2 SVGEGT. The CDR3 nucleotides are TGTGCCAGCAGCCGGACTGAAATCGCCTACGAGCAGTACTTC. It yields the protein CASSRTEIAYEQYF.

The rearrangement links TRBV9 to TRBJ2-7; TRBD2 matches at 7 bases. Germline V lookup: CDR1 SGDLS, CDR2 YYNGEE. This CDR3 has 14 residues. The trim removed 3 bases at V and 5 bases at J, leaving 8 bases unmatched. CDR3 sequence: CASSATGRPHEQYF. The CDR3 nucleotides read TGTGCCAGCAGCGCAACCGGGAGGCCCCACGAGCAGTACTTC.

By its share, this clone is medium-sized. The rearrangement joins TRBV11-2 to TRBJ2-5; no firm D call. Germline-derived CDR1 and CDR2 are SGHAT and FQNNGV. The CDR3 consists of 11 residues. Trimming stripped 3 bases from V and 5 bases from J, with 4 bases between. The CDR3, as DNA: TGTGCCAGCAGCTTCGGGGAGACCCAGTACTTC. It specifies CASSFGETQYF.